A single sample is the source of the 29 T cell receptor beta chains below, sequenced in a study of breast tumors, draining lymph nodes, adjacent tissues. A single record per CDR3 protein comes from TCRdb applying MiXCR to the multiplex PCR reads. The data show some 200,000 distinct CDR3 sequences, approximately 31% seen once. Samples came from axillary lymph nodes draining the breast cancer. Material: axillary lymph node tissue. These receptors all stem from a female donor with breast cancer. Some clones in this sample may be carry-over from other donors' samples.

This clonotype has ten or more counts. The rearrangement links TRBV6-1 to TRBJ1-2; a possible D gene is TRBD1 (6 bases). The germline V gene has CDR1 MNHNS and CDR2 SASEGT. The CDR3 is 13 residues long. V lost 4 bases to trimming and J lost 5 bases, with 11 bases between them. The CDR3 is CASSVQGSYGYTF. The CDR3, as DNA: TGTGCCAGCAGTGTACAGGGAAGTTATGGCTACACCTTC.

CDR3 in amino acids: CASVGQLLQETQYF. The CDR3 DNA follows: TGTGCCAGCGTTGGGCAGCTCCTCCAAGAGACCCAGTACTTC. The J gene is TRBJ2-5, the V gene TRBV9; D is uncertain. Trimming cost V 7 bases and J 1 base, with 14 bases left between them. The germline gives CDR1 SGDLS, CDR2 YYNGEE. The CDR3 has 14 amino acids.

Ten or more counts support this clonotype. The chain has TRBV6-6 and TRBJ1-3; D gene uncertain. Trimming took off 0 bases at V and 1 base at J, with 13 bases between the two ends. Germline assignment: CDR1 MNHNY and CDR2 SVGAGI (reference sequence). The CDR3 runs to 17 residues. CDR3 sequence (DNA): TGTGCCAGCAGTTACTCGGTCCACCGGGAGTCTGGAAACACCATATATTTT. This translates into CASSYSVHRESGNTIYF.

This clonotype was observed a few times. This may be a read error, as it is one base from a much larger clone. V is TRBV20-1 and J is TRBJ2-7; a possible D gene is TRBD1 (6 bases). This CDR3 has 13 residues. Germline V gene sequence: CDR1 DFQATT, CDR2 SNEGSKA (reference sequence). The CDR3, as DNA: TGCAGTGCTGCGACAGGTGCTCCCTACGCGCAGTACTTC. It specifies CSAATGAPYAQYF.

Ten or more counts support this clonotype. The chain carries TRBV6-4 and TRBJ2-1; the D is unclear. Germline CDR1 and CDR2: MRHNA and SNTAGT. Trimming stripped 0 bases from V and 0 bases from J, with 9 bases between. This CDR3 has 16 amino acids. For the CDR3, the DNA is TGTGCCAGCAGTGACTCGATGGAGAGCTCCTACAATGAGCAGTTCTTC. Protein product: CASSDSMESSYNEQFF.

There are many counts of this clonotype. This chain connects TRBV7-6 to TRBJ2-3; D unresolved. V gave up 5 bases and J gave up 0 bases, with 3 bases separating them. The germline V gene encodes CDR1 SGHVS and CDR2 FNYEAQ. The CDR3 contains 12 residues. CDR3 loop: CASSQSTDTQYF. Here the CDR3 DNA reads TGTGCCAGCAGCCAAAGCACAGATACGCAGTATTTT. The full variable domain, rest sourced from reference TRBV7-6 and TRBJ2-3, is GAGVSQSPRYKVTKRGQDVALRCDPISGHVSLYWYRQALGQGPEFLTYFNYEAQQDKSGLPNDRFSAERPEGSISTLTIQRTEQRDSAMYRCASSQSTDTQYFGPGTRLTVL.

This clonotype was counted many times. The chain uses TRBV19 and TRBJ2-7; D gene uncertain. The CDR3 loop spans 15 amino acids. Germline V gene lookup returns CDR1 LNHDA and CDR2 SQIVND (reference sequence). Deletions cut 3 bases from V and 2 bases from J, with 14 bases between. The CDR3 spells CASSMQILQPYEQYF. The CDR3 bases are TGTGCCAGTAGTATGCAGATCCTACAACCCTACGAGCAGTACTTC.

Many counts were recorded for this clonotype. The chain joins TRBV10-3 to TRBJ1-1; TRBD1 aligns across 11 bases. The CDR3 is made up of 17 amino acids. From germline, CDR1 is ENHRY and CDR2 SYGVKD. Trimming cost V 5 bases and J 4 bases; bases outside gene matches: 12. The CDR3 reads CAISLSRDRGKSTEAFF. The CDR3 DNA reads as TGTGCCATCAGTCTCTCCCGGGACAGGGGGAAGTCCACTGAAGCTTTCTTT.

In regard to this clonotype: This may be a read error: a much more frequent sequence differs by one nucleotide. The CDR3 is CASSSTEGPYGQYF. Written as DNA, the CDR3 is TGTGCCAGCAGCTCCACGGAGGGACCCTACGGGCAGTACTTC. J is TRBJ2-7 and V is TRBV7-3; tentative D call: TRBD2 (6 bases). Germline CDR1 reads SGHTA; CDR2 reads FQGTGA. The CDR3 spans 14 residues.

This clonotype is a singleton in its sample. The V call is TRBV20-1, the J call TRBJ1-4; tentative D call: TRBD1 (6 bases). Trimming pared 1 base from V and 8 bases from J, leaving 20 bases between. Per the germline V gene, CDR1 is DFQATT and CDR2 is SNEGSKA (reference sequence). CDR3 length: 16 amino acids. In nucleotides, the CDR3 is TGCAGTGCTAGAGGGGCAGGGGCGACGTCTGAAGAAAAACTGTTTTTT. Its protein is CSARGAGATSEEKLFF.

With respect to this clonotype: A much larger clone lies one base from this, so it may be a read error. This chain joins TRBV20-1 and TRBJ2-7, with D perhaps matching TRBD1 or TRBD2 (5 bases each). Germline V lookup: CDR1 DFQATT, CDR2 SNEGSKA (reference sequence). This CDR3 has 15 residues. The ends were cut back, 0 bases at V and 4 bases at J, with 16 bases in the middle. In nucleotides, the CDR3 is TGCAGTGCTAGAGATTGGGCTAGCAGGGCGTACGAGCAGTACTTC. Translated: CSARDWASRAYEQYF.

To note about this clonotype: This may stem from a read error, because a much larger clone lies one nucleotide away. This chain links TRBV7-2 with TRBJ2-3, with 14 nucleotides matching TRBD2. Per germline, CDR1 SGHTA and CDR2 FQGNSA. This CDR3 spans 17 amino acids. In nucleotides, the CDR3 is TGTGCCAGCAGCGGCAGACTAGCGGGGGGGGGCACAGATACGCAGTGTTTT. Residues: CASSGRLAGGGTDTQCF.

This clonotype was detected many times. Compared with germline, one end of the junction differs, possibly owing to a read error. The chain carries TRBV7-7 and TRBJ2-2; perhaps TRBD1 as D (5 bases). Per germline, CDR1 SSHAT and CDR2 FNYEAQ (reference sequence). This CDR3 contains 14 residues. The CDR3 loop reads CASSWGRGTGELFF. The CDR3, as DNA: TGTGCTAGCAGCTGGGGAAGGGGCACCGGGGAGCTGTTTTTT.

Of note for this clonotype: Being one base from a much bigger clone, this may be a read error. The chain couples TRBV6-1 to TRBJ2-5; tentative D call: TRBD1 (5 bases). The length of the CDR3 is 14 residues. Looked up from germline, CDR1 is MNHNS and CDR2 is SASEGT. V lost 8 bases and J lost 1, with 14 bases in between. This CDR3 reads CASQPLTAQETQYF. The CDR3 DNA reads TGTGCCAGCCAACCCTTGACAGCCCAAGAGACCCAGTACTTC.

The genes are TRBV19 and TRBJ1-1, with 11 bases identical to TRBD1. Germline V gene lookup returns CDR1 LNHDA and CDR2 SQIVND (reference sequence). CDR3 size: 16 residues. V shed 3 bases, J shed 5 bases, and the junction held 8 bases outside the gene matches. In DNA, the CDR3 is TGTGCCAGTAGTATGCGGACAGGGGGCGCAGAGACTGAAGCTTTCTTT. Translation gives CASSMRTGGAETEAFF.

This clonotype was observed at least ten times. The chain uses TRBV20-1 and TRBJ2-5; D not resolved. V lost 5 bases and J 5 bases, leaving 12 bases between the germline ends. Looked up from germline, CDR1 is DFQATT and CDR2 is SNEGSKA (reference sequence). CDR3 length: 12 amino acids. The chain's CDR3 is CSARYGAETQYF. CDR3 coding DNA: TGCAGTGCTCGGTACGGCGCGGAGACCCAGTACTTC.

This chain joins TRBV4-3 and TRBJ1-1; 7 bases are a match to TRBD1. The CDR3 totals 17 residues. The V gene's germline CDR1 is LGHNA and CDR2 YSLEER. With V trimmed by 0 bases and J by 0 bases, 7 bases remained unmatched. This chain's CDR3 is CASSQDNRGAMNTEAFF. CDR3 coding DNA: TGCGCCAGCAGCCAAGACAACAGGGGTGCCATGAACACTGAAGCTTTCTTT.

This clonotype was seen at least ten times. The chain is built from TRBV7-3 and TRBJ2-1; the match to TRBD2 covers 15 bases. The CDR3 has 16 residues. With V trimmed by 5 bases and J by 7 bases, 6 bases remained unmatched. Germline loops: CDR1 SGHTA, CDR2 FQGTGA. CDR3 sequence reads: CASSLGLAGGGNEQFF. The CDR3 region has the DNA TGTGCCAGCAGCCTGGGACTAGCGGGAGGCGGAAATGAGCAGTTCTTC.

This clonotype has ten or more counts. In nucleotides, the CDR3 is TGCAGTGCTAGACAAGGGACAGCCTATGAAAAACTGTTTTTT. This gives the protein CSARQGTAYEKLFF. The chain uses TRBV20-1 and TRBJ1-4; TRBD1 matches 7 bases. The length of the CDR3 is 14 residues. V gave up 2 bases and J gave up 6 bases; unmatched junction bases: 6. CDR1 is DFQATT, CDR2 SNEGSKA, per germline (reference sequence).

This clonotype was seen ten or more times. V usage is TRBV2 and J usage is TRBJ2-3; the match to TRBD2 covers 12 bases. Per the germline V gene, CDR1 is SNHLY and CDR2 is FYNNEI. This CDR3 comprises 16 residues. With 5 bases clipped from V and 3 bases from J, the junction kept 6 bases outside the gene matches. CDR3 in amino acids: CASSLGTSGLTDTQYF. The CDR3 coding sequence is TGTGCCAGCAGTCTTGGGACTAGCGGGCTTACAGATACGCAGTATTTT.

This clonotype was detected many times. V is TRBV6-5 and J is TRBJ1-4, with D possibly being TRBD1 (5 bases). V gave up 6 bases and J gave up 5 bases, with 10 bases separating them. CDR3 length: 13 amino acids. Germline assignment: CDR1 MNHEY and CDR2 SVGAGI. CDR3 amino acids: CASRQVQNEKLFF. DNA for the CDR3: TGTGCCAGCAGACAGGTCCAAAATGAAAAACTGTTTTTT.

As to this clonotype: Sequence at one end of the junction differs from germline and may be a read error. The V and J genes are TRBV11-2 and TRBJ2-7; D is uncertain. This CDR3 comprises 12 residues. Germline CDR1 is SGHAT and CDR2 is FQNNGV. CDR3 amino acids: CASSLGGYGQYF. Written as DNA, the CDR3 is TGTGCCAGCAGCTTAGGCGGCTACGGGCAGTACTTC.

In the case of this clonotype: Germline is not matched at one junction end, which may reflect a read error. The rearrangement uses TRBV20-1 and TRBJ2-5; a possible D gene is TRBD2 (7 bases). CDR3 length: 12 amino acids. Germline loops: CDR1 DFQATT, CDR2 SNEGSKA (reference sequence). The CDR3, as DNA: TGCAGTGCTAAAGTAAGGGGGGGGACCCCGTACTTC. Protein: CSAKVRGGTPYF.

V and J are TRBV20-1 and TRBJ1-4; D is possibly TRBD1 (5 bases). The CDR3 is made up of 11 amino acids. The germline V and J ends were trimmed by 6 bases and 11 bases, with 13 bases remaining between them. Germline CDR1 and CDR2: DFQATT and SNEGSKA (reference sequence). CDR3 residues: CSAGGWGKLFF. Here the CDR3 DNA reads TGCAGTGCCGGGGGATGGGGCAAACTGTTTTTT.

This clonotype was counted once. V and J are TRBV10-1 and TRBJ1-1; 11 bases align to TRBD1. V lost 1 base to trimming and J lost 4 bases; unmatched junction nucleotides: 2. The CDR3 extends over 15 amino acids. Germline assignment: CDR1 WNHNN and CDR2 SYGVQD (reference sequence). This chain's CDR3 is CASSEYGQGATEAFF. The CDR3 bases are TGCGCCAGCAGTGAGTACGGACAGGGGGCCACTGAAGCTTTCTTT.

A few counts support this clonotype. With a much larger clone just one base away, this may be a read error. The CDR3 region is CSARGGAFSSEQYF. The CDR3 bases are TGCAGTGCTAGAGGAGGGGCCTTCTCCTCCGAGCAGTACTTC. The J gene is TRBJ2-7, the V gene TRBV20-1; D is perhaps TRBD1 or TRBD2 (5 bases each). Germline CDR1 DFQATT, CDR2 SNEGSKA (reference sequence). The CDR3 runs to 14 residues.

This clonotype was counted many times. V is TRBV7-2 and J is TRBJ2-2; the match to TRBD2 covers 11 bases. CDR1 is SGHTA, CDR2 FQGNSA, per germline. CDR3 length: 18 amino acids. V lost 5 bases and J lost 7; bases outside the gene matches: 15. CDR3 in DNA: TGTGCCAGCAGCCATTCCGCTACTAGCGGGAGAGTAGGCGGGGAGCTGTTTTTT. As protein: CASSHSATSGRVGGELFF.

Points on this clonotype: This may be a read error, as it is one base from a much larger clone. The chain uses TRBV6-1 and TRBJ2-7, with 8 positions matching TRBD2. The CDR3 is 14 residues long. The J segment lost 2 bases and the V segment lost 6 bases, leaving 6 bases of the junction unmatched. Looked up from germline, CDR1 is MNHNS and CDR2 is SASEGT. The DNA of the CDR3 is TGTGCCAGCAGGCCGGGACTAGATACCTACGAGCAGTACTTC. Translated, it gives CASRPGLDTYEQYF.

This sequence joins TRBV28 and TRBJ1-5; 7 bases line up with TRBD1. The CDR3 loop spans 16 amino acids. Losses at the gene ends were 7 bases for V and 6 bases for J; bases not matched to a gene: 15. Germline CDR1 MDHEN, CDR2 SYDVKM. The CDR3 protein is CASKLGGTVEGQPQHF. The CDR3 DNA is TGTGCCAGCAAACTTGGGGGGACAGTGGAGGGTCAGCCCCAGCATTTT.